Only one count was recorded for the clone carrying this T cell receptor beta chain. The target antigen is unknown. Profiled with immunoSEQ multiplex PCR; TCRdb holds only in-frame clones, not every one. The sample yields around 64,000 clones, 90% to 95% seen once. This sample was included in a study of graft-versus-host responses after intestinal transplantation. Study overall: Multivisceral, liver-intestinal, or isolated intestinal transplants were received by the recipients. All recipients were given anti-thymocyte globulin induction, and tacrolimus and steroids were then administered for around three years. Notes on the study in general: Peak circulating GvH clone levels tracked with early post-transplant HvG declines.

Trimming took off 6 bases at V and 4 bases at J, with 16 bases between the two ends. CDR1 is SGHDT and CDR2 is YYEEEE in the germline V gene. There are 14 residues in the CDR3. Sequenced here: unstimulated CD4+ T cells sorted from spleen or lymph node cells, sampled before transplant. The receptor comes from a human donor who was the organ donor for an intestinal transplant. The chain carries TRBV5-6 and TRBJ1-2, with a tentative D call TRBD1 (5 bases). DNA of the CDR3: TGTGCCAGCAAAACGGGGGGTTCTACCTATGGCTACACCTTC. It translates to CASKTGGSTYGYTF.